This TCR beta chain is drawn from a study of T cells in tuberculosis. Study-wide context: Blood was taken before or within 7 days of anti-tuberculosis therapy.

The method was immunoSEQ multiplex PCR; TCRdb's version includes in-frame clones alone and lacks a portion of them. Here the sample spans 7,400 or so clones, roughly 94% being singletons. The CDR3 is 13 residues long. V was clipped by 5 bases and J by 2 bases, with 8 bases between them. Looked up from germline, CDR1 is MDHEN and CDR2 is SYDVKM. Included patients were adults of at least 18, HIV-seronegative, South African. Confirmation came from sputum smear and/or culture positivity for M. tuberculosis. The J gene is TRBJ2-3, the V gene TRBV28; no firm D call. The specimen sequenced was PBMCs. This TCR derives from an adult with tuberculosis. The CDR3 spells CASSPEITDTQYF. The CDR3 nucleotides read TGTGCCAGCAGTCCCGAGATCACAGATACGCAGTATTTT.